This TCR beta chain was obtained from a study of blood T cell repertoires in COVID-19. Looking at the study overall: Material from acute and convalescent COVID-19 was sourced from the United States, Italy and Spain. PBMCs, B-cell-depleted T cells, or T cells were the source of the cDNA or gDNA that made up the material.

Original methodology: Using reference gene primer amplification, nucleated cell counts were estimated. Clones were sequenced by immunoSEQ multiplex PCR, and TCRdb holds only the in-frame ones, with some missing. The DNA was the basis for D and trimming; V, J and clone size are from that table. The sample shows about 250,000 clones, roughly 80% of them seen only once. Germline CDR1 SGHTA, CDR2 FQGNSA. There are 14 residues in the CDR3. V was cut by 3 bases and J by 5 bases, with 8 bases left in between. The specimen sequenced was peripheral blood. This clonotype was sampled from a man at least 80 years old with acute or convalescent COVID-19. The V and J genes are TRBV7-2 and TRBJ1-6; the D is unclear. The CDR3 spells CASSLKRDNSPLHF. Here the CDR3 DNA reads TGTGCCAGCAGCTTGAAACGGGATAATTCACCCCTCCACTTT.